The present T cell receptor beta chain was sequenced within a study of human T cells and chemical hapten exposure. About the study: Cases of alopecia areata, totalis or universalis occurred in a predominantly female patient group.

Trimming cost V 5 bases and J 4 bases; bases outside gene matches: 5. Looked up from germline, CDR1 is SGHDT and CDR2 is YYEEEE. This CDR3 is 13 amino acids long. Study-level findings and limits: DPC sensitization left the count of TCRs above 1 in 1000 unchanged. Versus controls, significantly more large CDR3 similarity clusters arose from expanded TCRs.

Each cDNA molecule in the library carried unique molecular identifiers. MiXCR, run by TCRdb on the RACE reads, gives a single entry per CDR3 protein. The sample consists of 95,000 to 150,000 distinct CDR3 sequences, approximately 15% of them appearing once. Time point indicated: pre-sensitization, week 0. Treatment meaning: therapeutic diphenylcyclopropenone sensitization with weekly scalp DPC. This clonotype was seen a handful of times. The antigen is undetermined. A single base separates this from a much larger clone, so it may be a read error. V is TRBV5-6 and J is TRBJ1-2; 7 nucleotides line up with TRBD1. Sample: whole blood, taken in connection with sensitization to the hapten diphenylcyclopropenone (DPC). The sequence derives from a young woman with alopecia areata. Some clones in this sample may be carry-over from other donors' samples. CDR3 nucleotide sequence: TGTGCCAGCAGTCTCTGGGACAGCTATGGCTACACCTTC. Translation gives CASSLWDSYGYTF.